A selection of T cell receptor beta chains follows, all from one sample in a study of human T cells and chemical hapten exposure. TCRdb re-derived calls from the RACE reads in MiXCR, one entry per CDR3 protein. Among 150,000 or so distinct CDR3 sequences listed, roughly 14% were seen once. Sample: whole blood, taken in connection with sensitization to the hapten diphenylcyclopropenone (DPC). The receptor set was obtained from a woman aged 30 to 39 with alopecia areata. Some clones in this sample may be carry-over from other donors' samples. Both conserved end residues are part of each CDR3. Fields, in order: CDR3 length, J gene, clone size, D gene, V gene, CDR3 DNA, CDR3 protein. A D gene is named only where the DNA matches it firmly. Clone size appears in some rows only: once, few, many, or a class for an expanded clone.

cdr3_length: 14; j_call: TRBJ1-1; clone_size: NA; d_call: TRBD1; v_call: TRBV10-1; cdr3_nt: TGCGCCAGCAGCGGGACAGGGCCAAACACTGAAGCTTTCTTT; cdr3_aa: CASSGTGPNTEAFF
cdr3_length: 16; j_call: TRBJ2-2; clone_size: NA; d_call: TRBD2; v_call: TRBV7-9; cdr3_nt: TGTGCCAGCAGCTTAGCCCTAGCGGGAGTCACCGGGGAGCTGTTTTTT; cdr3_aa: CASSLALAGVTGELFF
cdr3_length: 11; j_call: TRBJ2-2; clone_size: many; d_call: NA; v_call: TRBV10-3; cdr3_nt: TGTGCCATCAGCCTCACCGGGGAGCTGTTTTTT; cdr3_aa: CAISLTGELFF
cdr3_length: 14; j_call: TRBJ1-1; clone_size: NA; d_call: NA; v_call: TRBV5-1; cdr3_nt: TGCGCCAGCAGCTTTTACACAAGGAGCACTGAAGCTTTCTTT; cdr3_aa: CASSFYTRSTEAFF
cdr3_length: 14; j_call: TRBJ1-4; clone_size: many; d_call: NA; v_call: TRBV3-1; cdr3_nt: TGTGCCAGCAGCCAAGGGGTCCGAAATGAAAAACTGTTTTTT; cdr3_aa: CASSQGVRNEKLFF
cdr3_length: 16; j_call: TRBJ1-4; clone_size: NA; d_call: NA; v_call: TRBV6-5; cdr3_nt: TGTGCCAGCAGTTACTCGGGCGGCGCTTTTAATGAAAAACTGTTTTTT; cdr3_aa: CASSYSGGAFNEKLFF
cdr3_length: 14; j_call: TRBJ1-6; clone_size: few; d_call: NA; v_call: TRBV18; cdr3_nt: TGTGCCAGCTCACCATCCCGGGGAAATTCACCCCTCCACTTT; cdr3_aa: CASSPSRGNSPLHF
cdr3_length: 14; j_call: TRBJ2-1; clone_size: few; d_call: NA; v_call: TRBV28; cdr3_nt: TGTGCCAGCAGTAAATTCGGACAAATCAATGAGCAGTTCTTC; cdr3_aa: CASSKFGQINEQFF
cdr3_length: 15; j_call: TRBJ2-2; clone_size: NA; d_call: NA; v_call: TRBV2; cdr3_nt: TGTGCCAGCAGTGACAGGGGAGCTTACGCCGGGGAGCTGTTTTTT; cdr3_aa: CASSDRGAYAGELFF
cdr3_length: 13; j_call: TRBJ2-1; clone_size: NA; d_call: TRBD2; v_call: TRBV6-6; cdr3_nt: TGTGCCAGCAGTTCCGACCGAGCGGGGGAGCAGTTCTTC; cdr3_aa: CASSSDRAGEQFF
cdr3_length: 17; j_call: TRBJ2-6; clone_size: NA; d_call: NA; v_call: TRBV7-8; cdr3_nt: TGTGCCAGCAGCTTATTTCAGGGCGGGGTTGGGGCCAACGTCCTGACTTTC; cdr3_aa: CASSLFQGGVGANVLTF
cdr3_length: 11; j_call: TRBJ2-7; clone_size: NA; d_call: NA; v_call: TRBV10-3; cdr3_nt: TGTGCCATCAGCACCAAAGAAGAGCAGTACTTC; cdr3_aa: CAISTKEEQYF
cdr3_length: 14; j_call: TRBJ2-2; clone_size: few; d_call: TRBD2; v_call: TRBV20-1; cdr3_nt: TGCAGTGCTTCGGCGGGAGCGCACACCGGGGAGCTGTTTTTT; cdr3_aa: CSASAGAHTGELFF
cdr3_length: 14; j_call: TRBJ2-3; clone_size: NA; d_call: NA; v_call: TRBV4-1; cdr3_nt: TGCGCCAGCAGCCCTGATCCCGCGGGGGATACGCAGTATTTT; cdr3_aa: CASSPDPAGDTQYF
cdr3_length: 16; j_call: TRBJ2-4; clone_size: NA; d_call: TRBD2; v_call: TRBV28; cdr3_nt: TGTGCCAGCAGTTTAGCGGGAGGGCCGTCCAGGGACATTCAGTACTTC; cdr3_aa: CASSLAGGPSRDIQYF
cdr3_length: 15; j_call: TRBJ1-3; clone_size: few; d_call: NA; v_call: TRBV7-2; cdr3_nt: TGTGCCAGCAGCCGCTTCCGGGACTCTGGAAACACCATATATTTT; cdr3_aa: CASSRFRDSGNTIYF
cdr3_length: 11; j_call: TRBJ2-1; clone_size: many; d_call: NA; v_call: TRBV29-1; cdr3_nt: TGCAGCGTTACAGGCTACAATGAGCAGTTCTTC; cdr3_aa: CSVTGYNEQFF
cdr3_length: 14; j_call: TRBJ2-7; clone_size: NA; d_call: NA; v_call: TRBV2; cdr3_nt: TGTGCCAGCAGACATGACTGGTCCCTCTACGAGCAGTACTTC; cdr3_aa: CASRHDWSLYEQYF
cdr3_length: 13; j_call: TRBJ1-2; clone_size: many; d_call: NA; v_call: TRBV20-1; cdr3_nt: TGCAGTGCGAGTCAGGGATTAAACTATGGCTACACCTTC; cdr3_aa: CSASQGLNYGYTF
cdr3_length: 13; j_call: TRBJ2-1; clone_size: NA; d_call: NA; v_call: TRBV11-3; cdr3_nt: TGTGCCAGCAGCTCAGGAGGGCTCGATGAGCAGTTCTTC; cdr3_aa: CASSSGGLDEQFF
cdr3_length: 16; j_call: TRBJ1-5; clone_size: few; d_call: TRBD1; v_call: TRBV6-2/TRBV6-3; cdr3_nt: TGTGCCAGCAGCTCCCGACAGGGGCGTAGCAATCAGCCCCAGCATTTT; cdr3_aa: CASSSRQGRSNQPQHF
cdr3_length: 15; j_call: TRBJ2-4; clone_size: NA; d_call: TRBD2; v_call: TRBV6-5; cdr3_nt: TGTGCCACCAGTCTAGGCGGGAGACTGGGAAACATTCAGTACTTC; cdr3_aa: CATSLGGRLGNIQYF
cdr3_length: 14; j_call: TRBJ2-5; clone_size: NA; d_call: NA; v_call: TRBV10-3; cdr3_nt: TGTGCCATCAGTGAAGACCCTCGGCAAGAGACCCAGTACTTC; cdr3_aa: CAISEDPRQETQYF
cdr3_length: 13; j_call: TRBJ1-5; clone_size: NA; d_call: TRBD1; v_call: TRBV18; cdr3_nt: TGTGCCAGCAACAGGGGAATTAATCAGCCCCAGCATTTT; cdr3_aa: CASNRGINQPQHF
cdr3_length: 15; j_call: TRBJ2-1; clone_size: few; d_call: TRBD1; v_call: TRBV4-3; cdr3_nt: TGCGCCAGCAGCCCCGAGTGGACAGGGGGGGATGAGCAGTTCTTC; cdr3_aa: CASSPEWTGGDEQFF
cdr3_length: 13; j_call: TRBJ1-1; clone_size: NA; d_call: TRBD1; v_call: TRBV20-1; cdr3_nt: TGCAGTGCCCTTAGACAGGGAGGCACTGAAGCTTTCTTT; cdr3_aa: CSALRQGGTEAFF
cdr3_length: 14; j_call: TRBJ2-2; clone_size: many; d_call: NA; v_call: TRBV2; cdr3_nt: TGTGCCAGCAGTGAAGCGGGGGGCTCCGGGGAGCTGTTTTTT; cdr3_aa: CASSEAGGSGELFF
cdr3_length: 16; j_call: TRBJ2-7; clone_size: many; d_call: TRBD1; v_call: TRBV28; cdr3_nt: TGTGCCAGCATTCATGGGGGGACAGGTGCGGGCCCCGGTCAGTACTTC; cdr3_aa: CASIHGGTGAGPGQYF
cdr3_length: 14; j_call: TRBJ1-6; clone_size: many; d_call: NA; v_call: TRBV5-1; cdr3_nt: TGCGCCAGCAGCCGGGACCTCCCTAATTCACCCCTCCACTTT; cdr3_aa: CASSRDLPNSPLHF
cdr3_length: 14; j_call: TRBJ2-2; clone_size: few; d_call: NA; v_call: TRBV7-3; cdr3_nt: TGTGCCAGCAGCCCATTACAGGGAGTCGGGGAGCTGTTTTTT; cdr3_aa: CASSPLQGVGELFF
cdr3_length: 12; j_call: TRBJ2-1; clone_size: NA; d_call: NA; v_call: TRBV28; cdr3_nt: TGTGCCAGCAGTTCGGCTAGACATGAGCAGTTCTTC; cdr3_aa: CASSSARHEQFF
cdr3_length: 11; j_call: TRBJ2-7; clone_size: few; d_call: NA; v_call: TRBV3-1; cdr3_nt: TGTGCCAGCGCTTTGGCGGGCGAGCAGTACTTC; cdr3_aa: CASALAGEQYF
cdr3_length: 16; j_call: TRBJ1-3; clone_size: NA; d_call: NA; v_call: TRBV30; cdr3_nt: TGTGCCTGGAGTCGCAGGGCCCGCGGGTCTGGAAACACCATATATTTT; cdr3_aa: CAWSRRARGSGNTIYF
cdr3_length: 12; j_call: TRBJ1-3; clone_size: few; d_call: NA; v_call: TRBV20-1; cdr3_nt: TGCAGTGCCTTTAGCTCTGGAAACACCATATATTTT; cdr3_aa: CSAFSSGNTIYF
cdr3_length: 17; j_call: TRBJ2-2; clone_size: NA; d_call: NA; v_call: TRBV7-2; cdr3_nt: TGTGCCAGCAGCTTAGTAGCAGGGTCGGTTTTCGCCGGGGAGCTGTTTTTT; cdr3_aa: CASSLVAGSVFAGELFF
cdr3_length: 14; j_call: TRBJ2-7; clone_size: NA; d_call: TRBD1; v_call: TRBV10-2; cdr3_nt: TGCGCCAGCACCAAGGACAGGAGCTCCTACGAGCAGTACTTC; cdr3_aa: CASTKDRSSYEQYF
cdr3_length: 17; j_call: TRBJ1-3; clone_size: NA; d_call: NA; v_call: TRBV14; cdr3_nt: TGTGCCAGCAGCCAAGAATGGGGACATTCCTCTGGAAACACCATATATTTT; cdr3_aa: CASSQEWGHSSGNTIYF
cdr3_length: 14; j_call: TRBJ1-3; clone_size: NA; d_call: NA; v_call: TRBV2; cdr3_nt: TGTGCCAGCAGTCGGAGGGGGTCTGGAAACACCATATATTTT; cdr3_aa: CASSRRGSGNTIYF
cdr3_length: 13; j_call: TRBJ2-2; clone_size: NA; d_call: NA; v_call: TRBV4-2; cdr3_nt: TGTGCCAGCAGCCAAGAGACGGCCAGGCGGCTGTTTTTT; cdr3_aa: CASSQETARRLFF
cdr3_length: 13; j_call: TRBJ1-2; clone_size: many; d_call: TRBD1; v_call: TRBV28; cdr3_nt: TGTGCCATCACAGACAGGGGTGACTATGGCTACACCTTC; cdr3_aa: CAITDRGDYGYTF
cdr3_length: 16; j_call: TRBJ1-5; clone_size: few; d_call: TRBD1; v_call: TRBV4-3; cdr3_nt: TGCGCCAGCAGCCAGCAAGTCGGACAGGGGGGCCAGCCCCAGCATTTT; cdr3_aa: CASSQQVGQGGQPQHF
cdr3_length: 14; j_call: TRBJ2-2; clone_size: NA; d_call: NA; v_call: TRBV5-1; cdr3_nt: TGCGCCAGCTGGAGGGGCGCTAACACCGGGGAGCTGTTTTTT; cdr3_aa: CASWRGANTGELFF